Reported below is one T cell receptor (beta chain). As yet, its antigen is unknown. The data were produced by immunoSEQ multiplex PCR, yet TCRdb's version contains in-frame clones alone and is incomplete. The sample holds 80,000 or so clones, approximately 89% seen once. V gave up 9 bases and J gave up 4 bases, with 16 bases separating them. Germline V gene sequence: CDR1 LNHDA, CDR2 SQIVND (reference sequence). This CDR3 has 14 residues. The sample originates from a study of OX40 agonist ivuxolimab in advanced cancers. About the study: Subjects had a mean age of 60 years, with a range of about 20 to 85; just over 80% were male.

Study results and caveats: Average numbers of expanded clones were greater in CD8+ T cells than in CD4+. At doses 0.1 to 3.0 mg/kg, CD4+ and CD8+ clones expanded. The authors did not determine the antigen specificity of the expanded peripheral T cells.

The chain links TRBV19 to TRBJ2-1, with unresolved D. This material consisted of CD4+ or CD8+ T cells sorted from blood, taken in a trial of the OX40 agonist ivuxolimab. The receptor comes from an adult with an advanced solid tumor such as melanoma, head and neck, liver or kidney cancer. CDR3 coding DNA: TGTGCCAGCCTAATCGCGGACCTGTACAATGAGCAGTTCTTC. Translation gives CASLIADLYNEQFF.